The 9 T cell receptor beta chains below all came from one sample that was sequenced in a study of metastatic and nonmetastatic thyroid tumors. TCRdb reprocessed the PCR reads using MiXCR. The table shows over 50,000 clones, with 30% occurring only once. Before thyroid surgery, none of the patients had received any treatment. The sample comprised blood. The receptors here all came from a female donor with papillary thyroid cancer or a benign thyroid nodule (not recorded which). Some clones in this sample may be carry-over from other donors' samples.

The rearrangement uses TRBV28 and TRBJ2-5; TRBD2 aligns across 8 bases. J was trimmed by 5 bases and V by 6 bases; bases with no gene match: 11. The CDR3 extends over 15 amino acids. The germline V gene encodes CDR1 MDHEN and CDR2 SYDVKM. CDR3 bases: TGTGCCAGCAGCTTAGTCGGGGGGGCCTGGGAGACCCAGTACTTC. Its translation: CASSLVGGAWETQYF.

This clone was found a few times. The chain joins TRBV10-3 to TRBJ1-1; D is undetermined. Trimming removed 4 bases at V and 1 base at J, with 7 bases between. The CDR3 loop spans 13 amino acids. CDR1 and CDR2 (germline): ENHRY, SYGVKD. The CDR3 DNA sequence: TGTGCCATCAGTGGCTTGGGGAACACTGAAGCTTTCTTT. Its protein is CAISGLGNTEAFF.

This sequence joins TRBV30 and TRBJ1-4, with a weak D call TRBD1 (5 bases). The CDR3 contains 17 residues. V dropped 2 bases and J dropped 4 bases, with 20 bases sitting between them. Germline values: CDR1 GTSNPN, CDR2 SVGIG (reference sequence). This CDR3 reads CAWSPSHAGTFNEKLFF. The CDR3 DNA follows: TGTGCCTGGAGTCCCTCTCACGCAGGGACCTTTAATGAAAAACTGTTTTTT.

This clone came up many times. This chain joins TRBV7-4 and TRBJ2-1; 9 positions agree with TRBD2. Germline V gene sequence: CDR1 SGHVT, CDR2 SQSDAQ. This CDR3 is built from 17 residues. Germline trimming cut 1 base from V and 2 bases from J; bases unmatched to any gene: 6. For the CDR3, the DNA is TGTGCCAGCAGCTTAGTGGGTTGCGGGAGGGCCTACAATGAGCAGTTCTTC. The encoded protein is CASSLVGCGRAYNEQFF.

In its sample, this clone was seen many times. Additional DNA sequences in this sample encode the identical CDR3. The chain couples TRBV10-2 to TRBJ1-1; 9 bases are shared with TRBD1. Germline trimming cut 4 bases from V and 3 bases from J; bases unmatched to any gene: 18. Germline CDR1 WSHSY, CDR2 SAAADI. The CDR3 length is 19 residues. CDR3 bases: TGCGCCAGCAGTGGGGACAGGGAGGGGACTGGCGGCTTTGACACTGAAGCTTTCTTT. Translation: CASSGDREGTGGFDTEAFF.

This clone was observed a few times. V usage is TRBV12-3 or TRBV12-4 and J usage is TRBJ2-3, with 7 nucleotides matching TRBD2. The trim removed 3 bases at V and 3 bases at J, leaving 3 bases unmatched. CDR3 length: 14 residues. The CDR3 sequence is CASSLAGETDTQYF. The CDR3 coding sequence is TGTGCCAGCAGTTTGGCGGGAGAAACAGATACGCAGTATTTT.

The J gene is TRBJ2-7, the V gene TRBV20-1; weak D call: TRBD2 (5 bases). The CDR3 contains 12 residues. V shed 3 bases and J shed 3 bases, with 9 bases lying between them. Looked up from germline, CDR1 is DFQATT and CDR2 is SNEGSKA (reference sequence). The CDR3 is CSASGVHYEQYF. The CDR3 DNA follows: TGCAGTGCTAGCGGGGTCCACTACGAGCAGTACTTC.

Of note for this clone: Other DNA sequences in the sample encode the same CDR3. CDR3 protein: CASSRDTKGEKLFF. DNA of the CDR3: TGTGCCAGCAGCCGTGACACCAAGGGGGAAAAACTGTTTTTT. V usage is TRBV28 and J usage is TRBJ1-4; a possible D gene is TRBD1 (5 bases). Germline assignment: CDR1 MDHEN and CDR2 SYDVKM. Trimming shortened V by 6 bases and J by 8 bases, and 16 bases separated the two germline ends. This CDR3 is built from 14 residues.

CDR3 nucleotide sequence: TGTGCCAGCAGCCAGAACCCTAACCTTCAGATTCCCCGCGGGAGTTCTCCCAATGAGCAGTTCTTC. Its translation is CASSQNPNLQIPRGSSPNEQFF. The chain links TRBV14 to TRBJ2-1; 7 bases line up with TRBD2. The junction had 29 bases not matched to a gene; V was cut back by 3 bases and J by 6 bases. This CDR3 contains 22 residues. Looked up from germline, CDR1 is SGHDN and CDR2 is FVKESK. Full variable domain (missing parts from reference TRBV14 and TRBJ2-1): EAGVTQFPSHSVIEKGQTVTLRCDPISGHDNLYWYRRVMGKEIKFLLHFVKESKQDESGMPNNRFLAERTGGTYSTLKVQPAELEDSGVYFCASSQNPNLQIPRGSSPNEQFFGPGTRLTVL.